The rows below give T cell receptor beta chains drawn from one sample of a study of blood T cell repertoires in COVID-19. Here immunoSEQ multiplex PCR was the method, and the copy in TCRdb shows in-frame clones only, minus some. In the table there are 250,000 to 350,000 clones, around 90% of which are singletons. The sequenced sample was peripheral blood. The receptors come from a man between 18 and 35 years old with active or convalescent COVID-19. The CDR3 runs from the conserved cysteine through the conserved F or W. Fields, in order: CDR3 DNA, CDR3 protein, CDR3 length, D gene, clone size, V gene, J gene. A D gene is named only where the DNA matches it firmly. Expanded clones get a size class; other rows say once, few or many, or leave the size out.

TGTGCCAGCAGTCGGGGACAGGGGGGCTATGGCTACACCTTC	CASSRGQGGYGYTF	14	TRBD1	.	TRBV6-5	TRBJ1-2
TGTGCCAGCGGGGCGCAGGGGAGTTCACCCCTCCACTTT	CASGAQGSSPLHF	13	.	.	TRBV2	TRBJ1-6
TGCAGTGCTAGTCGGAGCGTTAGCTCCTACAATGAGCAGTTCTTC	CSASRSVSSYNEQFF	15	.	.	TRBV20-1	TRBJ2-1
TGTGCCAGCAGCTTGCAGCAGCGAACCTATGGCTACACCTTC	CASSLQQRTYGYTF	14	.	.	TRBV5-4	TRBJ1-2
TGTGCCAGCAGTTACGGGGTAGCGGGGGCCTACGAGCAGTACTTC	CASSYGVAGAYEQYF	15	TRBD2	.	TRBV6-2/TRBV6-3	TRBJ2-7
TGTGCCAGCAGCTTAGGGTACTTCGCGAACACCGGGGAGCTGTTTTTT	CASSLGYFANTGELFF	16	.	.	TRBV7-2	TRBJ2-2
TGTGCCAGCAGCCCCAGTTCGCGGACGGGGGCCCAGTACTTC	CASSPSSRTGAQYF	14	.	.	TRBV11-2	TRBJ2-5
TGTGCCACCAGTGACCCCTGGGAAGCGGGGGAGCTGGGGCTATGCGAGCAGTACTTC	CATSDPWEAGELGLCEQYF	19	TRBD2	few	TRBV24-1	TRBJ2-7
TGTGCTAGTGGTTTGGAACTTCGGACAGGGTGGCTAGCGGGGGCCCTCACAGATACGCAGTATTTT	CASGLELRTGWLAGALTDTQYF	22	TRBD2	.	TRBV12-5	TRBJ2-3
TGTGCCAGAGGACAGGGGGCGGTCTACGAGCAGTACTTC	CARGQGAVYEQYF	13	TRBD1	once	TRBV2	TRBJ2-7
TGTGCCAGTAGTATTTGGACAGGGGGACATCAGCCCCAGCATTTT	CASSIWTGGHQPQHF	15	TRBD1	.	TRBV19	TRBJ1-5
TGTGCCAGCAGCTTTGGGACAGGGATGAATGAAAAACTGTTTTTT	CASSFGTGMNEKLFF	15	TRBD1	many	TRBV11-2	TRBJ1-4
TGTGCCAGCTCACCCGCTAGCAGGAATGAGCAGTTCTTC	CASSPASRNEQFF	13	.	.	TRBV18	TRBJ2-1
TGTGCCAGCAGCGCGGGTGGGCTAGCGGGGGGTGAGCAGTTCTTC	CASSAGGLAGGEQFF	15	TRBD2	many	TRBV9	TRBJ2-1
TGTGCCAGCAGTTACTCCCCGGGACAGGGGGGCGAAAAACTGTTTTTT	CASSYSPGQGGEKLFF	16	TRBD1	few	TRBV6-6	TRBJ1-4
TGTGCCAGCAGCCAAGAGACAGGGCCAAGCTCTGGAAACACCATATATTTT	CASSQETGPSSGNTIYF	17	TRBD1	.	TRBV3-1/TRBV3-2	TRBJ1-3
TGTGCCAGCAGCTTAGAGACTGGTGGATTCTCCTACGAGCAGTACTTC	CASSLETGGFSYEQYF	16	.	.	TRBV11-2	TRBJ2-7
TGTGCCAGTAGTACCGGGACTAGCCCGAACACCGGGGAGCTGTTTTTT	CASSTGTSPNTGELFF	16	TRBD2	.	TRBV19	TRBJ2-2
TGCGCCAGCAGCTTGGCAGGGGAGGGGTTCTATGGCTACACCTTC	CASSLAGEGFYGYTF	15	.	.	TRBV5-1	TRBJ1-2
TGTGCCAGCAGCTTAGGGGGACTAGCGGGGGCCAGGGATACGCAGTATTTT	CASSLGGLAGARDTQYF	17	TRBD2	.	TRBV7-9	TRBJ2-3
TGTGCCAGCAGTGGGACAGATGAGACCCAGTACTTC	CASSGTDETQYF	12	TRBD1	.	TRBV12-3/TRBV12-4	TRBJ2-5
TGTGCCAGCAGCTTTTGGACAGGGGGAGGTTATGGCTACACCTTC	CASSFWTGGGYGYTF	15	TRBD1	.	TRBV7-2	TRBJ1-2
TGTGCCAGCAGCATGGTTGAGAACTCGGGGGAGCAGTACTTC	CASSMVENSGEQYF	14	.	few	TRBV6-1	TRBJ2-7
TGTGCCAGCAGCTTGCTAGGGTCGGGGGGCGACTACGAGCAGTACTTC	CASSLLGSGGDYEQYF	16	.	once	TRBV7-6	TRBJ2-7
TGTGCCAGCAGCCACGGGACAGGGATTGACTACACCTTC	CASSHGTGIDYTF	13	TRBD1	few	TRBV6-2/TRBV6-3	TRBJ1-2
TGTGCCATCAGTGCAGGACTAGCGGGGGACCAAAACATTCAGTACTTC	CAISAGLAGDQNIQYF	16	TRBD2	once	TRBV10-3	TRBJ2-4
TGTGCCAGCAGCCCTGAAGCTAGCGGGGTGGCCCTCCTTAGGGAGACCCAGTACTTC	CASSPEASGVALLRETQYF	19	TRBD2	.	TRBV5-6	TRBJ2-5
TGTGCCAGCAGTGGAGCGGGGGGGGACCATCCCACTGAAGCTTTCTTT	CASSGAGGDHPTEAFF	16	.	.	TRBV25-1	TRBJ1-1
TGTGCCAGCAGTTTAGATGGTGTGGGGGGTTGGCCCCTTTCCGGCTACACCTTC	CASSLDGVGGWPLSGYTF	18	.	once	TRBV27	TRBJ1-2
TGTGCCAGCAGCTGGCCCGGGACAGGCAAAGGCTACACCTTC	CASSWPGTGKGYTF	14	TRBD1	once	TRBV5-4	TRBJ1-2
TGTGCCTCCCGGGGCGGGGCAACAGATACGCAGTATTTT	CASRGGATDTQYF	13	.	.	TRBV10-3	TRBJ2-3
TGTGCCAGCACTTGGACAGGAGGAAGCCCCGGTGAAGGCTACACCTTC	CASTWTGGSPGEGYTF	16	TRBD1	once	TRBV27	TRBJ1-2
TGCGCCAGCAGCCAAAGAGGCGGGACTGAGGGCACTGAAGCTTTCTTT	CASSQRGGTEGTEAFF	16	.	.	TRBV4-1	TRBJ1-1
TGTGCCACCAGTGACCAGAGACAGGGGGTGGATACGCAGTATTTT	CATSDQRQGVDTQYF	15	TRBD1	.	TRBV24-1	TRBJ2-3
TGTGCCAGCAGTTACTCGACAGGGGAAGGCTACACCTTC	CASSYSTGEGYTF	13	TRBD1	.	TRBV6-5	TRBJ1-2
TGTGCCAGCAGTCTAGACAGGGGTATTACTGAAGCTTTCTTT	CASSLDRGITEAFF	14	TRBD1	.	TRBV2	TRBJ1-1
TGTGCCAGCAGCTTGCAAGGACAGGGTTACGGCTACACCTTC	CASSLQGQGYGYTF	14	TRBD1	.	TRBV5-4	TRBJ1-2
TGTGCCAGCAGGGGACAGAGCCTTAACTATGGCTACACCTTC	CASRGQSLNYGYTF	14	TRBD1	.	TRBV5-6	TRBJ1-2
TGCGCCAGCAGCTTGGAGGGGGGGCTCGGTCAGCCCCAGCATTTT	CASSLEGGLGQPQHF	15	.	.	TRBV5-1	TRBJ1-5
TGTGCCAGCAGGCCGGGACAGGGGGCGTTTGGGGCCAACGTCCTGACTTTC	CASRPGQGAFGANVLTF	17	TRBD1	.	TRBV2	TRBJ2-6
TGTGCCAGCAGGCCTGGCTGGTCTAGCACAGATACGCAGTATTTT	CASRPGWSSTDTQYF	15	.	.	TRBV6-2/TRBV6-3	TRBJ2-3
TGTGCCAGCAGTTACTCGATGGGGGGTGGAAATTCACCCCTCCACTTT	CASSYSMGGGNSPLHF	16	.	.	TRBV6-6	TRBJ1-6
TGTGCCAGCAGCCTACTCGTCTACGAGCAGTACTTC	CASSLLVYEQYF	12	.	.	TRBV5-6	TRBJ2-7
TGTGCCAGCAGCCCAGACGGACAGGGTAACTATGGCTACACCTTC	CASSPDGQGNYGYTF	15	TRBD1	.	TRBV9	TRBJ1-2
TGTGCCAGTAGTCCTCTAGCGGGGGGCTACAATGAGCAGTTCTTC	CASSPLAGGYNEQFF	15	TRBD2	.	TRBV19	TRBJ2-1
TGTGCCAGCAGCTTCAACCCCGGGACTAGCGGGGGAGAAAACATTCAGTACTTC	CASSFNPGTSGGENIQYF	18	TRBD2	.	TRBV7-2	TRBJ2-4
TGTGCCAGCATGGGGGACAGGGGCCTTTATGGCTACACCTTC	CASMGDRGLYGYTF	14	TRBD1	once	TRBV2	TRBJ1-2
TGTGCCAGCAGTTTTTGGAACAGGGCTTACAATCAGCCCCAGCATTTT	CASSFWNRAYNQPQHF	16	.	.	TRBV28	TRBJ1-5
TGTGCCACCAGAGTCGAGGGACCCGGGACTTCCGTCTACTACGAGCAGTACTTC	CATRVEGPGTSVYYEQYF	18	.	.	TRBV15	TRBJ2-7
TGCGCCAGCAACGGGGGGCGTCTTGGCTACACCTTC	CASNGGRLGYTF	12	.	.	TRBV4-1	TRBJ1-2
TGCGCCAGCAGCGGCGGGGACAGGGCCCAAGAGACCCAGTACTTC	CASSGGDRAQETQYF	15	TRBD1	.	TRBV5-1	TRBJ2-5
TGCGCCAGCAGCTCTACAGGGGACACCGGGGAGCTGTTTTTT	CASSSTGDTGELFF	14	TRBD1	.	TRBV5-1	TRBJ2-2
TGTGCCAGCAGTGAAGTGGCTGGACTAGCGGGAACCTACGAGCAGTACTTC	CASSEVAGLAGTYEQYF	17	TRBD2	.	TRBV6-1	TRBJ2-7
TGTGCCAGCAGCGCATACCGAGGGAGAGCAACAGATACGCAGTATTTT	CASSAYRGRATDTQYF	16	.	.	TRBV9	TRBJ2-3
TGTGCCAGCAGCCAAACCAACAGTTATGGCTACACCTTC	CASSQTNSYGYTF	13	.	.	TRBV3-1/TRBV3-2	TRBJ1-2
TGTGCCAGCAGCTATGGACAGGGGGCCTACGAGCAGTACTTC	CASSYGQGAYEQYF	14	TRBD1	.	TRBV13	TRBJ2-7